The sample holds a few counts of the clone carrying this TCR beta chain. Per germline, CDR1 MNHEY and CDR2 SMNVEV (reference sequence). The CDR3 length is 12 residues. V lost 5 bases to trimming and J lost 7 bases, with 8 bases between them. This sample is part of a study of blood T cell repertoires in COVID-19. Study details: In each case, the material was cDNA or gDNA derived from T cells, B-cell-depleted T cells, or PBMCs.

Assay used: immunoSEQ multiplex PCR; TCRdb lists only in-frame clones, some missing. The table records roughly 290,000 clones, 80% to 85% of them present only once. The clonotype was recovered from a person aged 65 to 85 with COVID-19, enrolled during active disease. The V and J genes are TRBV27 and TRBJ2-2; the D gene is possibly TRBD2 (6 bases). Sequencing was performed on peripheral blood. The CDR3 sequence: CASSPEGGELFF. CDR3 in DNA: TGTGCCAGCAGTCCGGAGGGCGGGGAGCTGTTTTTT.